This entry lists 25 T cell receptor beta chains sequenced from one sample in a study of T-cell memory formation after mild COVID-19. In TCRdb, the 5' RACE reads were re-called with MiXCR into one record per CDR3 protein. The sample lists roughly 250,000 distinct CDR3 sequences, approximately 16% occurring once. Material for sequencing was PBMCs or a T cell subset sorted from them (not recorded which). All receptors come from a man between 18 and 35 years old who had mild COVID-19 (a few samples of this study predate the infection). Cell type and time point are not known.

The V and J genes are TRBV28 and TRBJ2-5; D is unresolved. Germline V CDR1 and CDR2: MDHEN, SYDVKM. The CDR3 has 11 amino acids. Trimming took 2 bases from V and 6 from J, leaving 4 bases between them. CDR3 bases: TGTGCCAGCAGTTTAGTGAAGACCCAGTACTTC. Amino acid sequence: CASSLVKTQYF.

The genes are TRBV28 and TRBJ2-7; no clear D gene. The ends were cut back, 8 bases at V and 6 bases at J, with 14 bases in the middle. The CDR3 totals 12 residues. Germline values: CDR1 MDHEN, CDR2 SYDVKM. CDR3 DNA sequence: TGTGCCAGCGCCTCCGGCTTAGGCGAGCAGTACGTC. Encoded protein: CASASGLGEQYV.

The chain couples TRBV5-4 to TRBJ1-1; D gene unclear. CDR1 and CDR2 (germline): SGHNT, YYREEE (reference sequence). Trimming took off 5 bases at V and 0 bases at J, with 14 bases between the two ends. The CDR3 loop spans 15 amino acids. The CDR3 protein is CASRSAPPLNTEAFF. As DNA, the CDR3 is TGTGCCAGCAGGTCAGCCCCGCCCTTGAACACTGAAGCTTTCTTT.

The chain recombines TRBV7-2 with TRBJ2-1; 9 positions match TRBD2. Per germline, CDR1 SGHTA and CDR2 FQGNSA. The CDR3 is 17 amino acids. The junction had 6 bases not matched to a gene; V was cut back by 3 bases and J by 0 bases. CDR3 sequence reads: CASSLTSGPLSYNEQFF. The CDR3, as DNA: TGTGCCAGCAGCTTGACTAGCGGTCCGCTCTCCTACAATGAGCAGTTCTTC.

The CDR3 sequence is CASSQQDLVANTGELFF. The CDR3 region has the DNA TGCGCCAGCAGCCAGCAGGACTTGGTTGCGAACACCGGGGAGCTGTTTTTT. The gene calls are TRBV4-1 and TRBJ2-2; maybe TRBD2 (5 bases). In germline, CDR1 is MGHRA, CDR2 YSYEKL. Trimming took 3 bases from V and 0 from J, leaving 14 bases between them. This CDR3 comprises 17 residues.

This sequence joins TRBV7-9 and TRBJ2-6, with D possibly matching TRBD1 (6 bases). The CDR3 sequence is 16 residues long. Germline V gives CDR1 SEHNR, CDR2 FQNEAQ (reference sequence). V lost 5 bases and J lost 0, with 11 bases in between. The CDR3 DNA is TGTGCCAGCAGCCAGGGGCCCTACTCTGGGGCCAACGTCCTGACTTTC. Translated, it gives CASSQGPYSGANVLTF.

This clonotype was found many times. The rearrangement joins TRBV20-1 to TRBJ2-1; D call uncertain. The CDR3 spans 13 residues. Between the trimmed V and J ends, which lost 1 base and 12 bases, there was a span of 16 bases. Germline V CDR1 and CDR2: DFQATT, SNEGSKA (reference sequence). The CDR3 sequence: CSARVSPPNGQFF. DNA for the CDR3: TGCAGTGCTAGAGTCTCCCCCCCTAACGGGCAGTTCTTC.

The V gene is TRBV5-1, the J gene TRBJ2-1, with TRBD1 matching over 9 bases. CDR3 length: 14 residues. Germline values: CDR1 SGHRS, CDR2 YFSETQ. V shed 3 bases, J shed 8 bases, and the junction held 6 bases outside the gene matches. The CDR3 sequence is CASSSGQGNDEQFF. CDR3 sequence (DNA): TGCGCCAGCAGCTCCGGACAGGGGAATGATGAGCAGTTCTTC.

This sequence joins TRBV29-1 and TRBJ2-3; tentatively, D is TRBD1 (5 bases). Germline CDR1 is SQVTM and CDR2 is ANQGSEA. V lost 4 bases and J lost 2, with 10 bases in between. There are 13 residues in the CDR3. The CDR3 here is CSVVDIYTDTQYF. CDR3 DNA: TGCAGCGTTGTGGACATCTACACAGATACGCAGTATTTT.

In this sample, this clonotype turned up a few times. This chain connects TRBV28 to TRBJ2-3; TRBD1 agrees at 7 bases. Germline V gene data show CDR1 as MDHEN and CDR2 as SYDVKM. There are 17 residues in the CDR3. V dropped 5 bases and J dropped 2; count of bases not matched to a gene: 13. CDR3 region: CASSLPGQSLYTDTQYF. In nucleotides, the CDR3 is TGTGCCAGCAGTCTCCCGGGACAGAGCCTTTACACAGATACGCAGTATTTT.

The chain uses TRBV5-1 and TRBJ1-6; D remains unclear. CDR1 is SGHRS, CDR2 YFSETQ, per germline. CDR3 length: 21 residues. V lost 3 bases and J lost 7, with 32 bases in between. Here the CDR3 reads CASSWSPTAPVSWGINSPLHF. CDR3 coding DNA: TGCGCCAGCAGCTGGAGTCCCACAGCCCCCGTCAGCTGGGGAATAAATTCACCCCTCCACTTT.

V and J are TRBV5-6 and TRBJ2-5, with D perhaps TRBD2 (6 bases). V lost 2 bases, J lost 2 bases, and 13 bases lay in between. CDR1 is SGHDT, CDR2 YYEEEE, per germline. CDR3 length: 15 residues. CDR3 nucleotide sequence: TGTGCCAGCAGCTTCCGCCCGGGACTTCAAGAGACCCAGTACTTC. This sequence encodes CASSFRPGLQETQYF.

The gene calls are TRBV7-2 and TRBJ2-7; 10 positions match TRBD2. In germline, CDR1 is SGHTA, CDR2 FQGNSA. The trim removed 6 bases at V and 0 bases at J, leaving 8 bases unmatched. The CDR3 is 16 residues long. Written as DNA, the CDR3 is TGTGCCAGCAGTCCAGATAGCGGGGGGCTCTCCTACGAGCAGTACTTC. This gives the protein CASSPDSGGLSYEQYF.

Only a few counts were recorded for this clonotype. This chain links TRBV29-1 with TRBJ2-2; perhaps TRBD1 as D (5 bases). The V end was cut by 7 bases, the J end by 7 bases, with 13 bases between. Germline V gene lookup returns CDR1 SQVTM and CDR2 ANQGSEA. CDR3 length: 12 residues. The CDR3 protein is CSASGLVGELFF. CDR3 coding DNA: TGCAGCGCCTCAGGGTTGGTCGGGGAGCTGTTTTTT.

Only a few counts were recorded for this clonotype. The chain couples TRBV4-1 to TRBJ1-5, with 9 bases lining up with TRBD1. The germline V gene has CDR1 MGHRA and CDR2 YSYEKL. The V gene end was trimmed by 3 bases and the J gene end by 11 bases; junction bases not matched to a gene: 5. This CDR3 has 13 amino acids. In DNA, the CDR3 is TGCGCCAGCAGCCAGACAGGGGGAGGGGCCCAGCATTTT. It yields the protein CASSQTGGGAQHF.

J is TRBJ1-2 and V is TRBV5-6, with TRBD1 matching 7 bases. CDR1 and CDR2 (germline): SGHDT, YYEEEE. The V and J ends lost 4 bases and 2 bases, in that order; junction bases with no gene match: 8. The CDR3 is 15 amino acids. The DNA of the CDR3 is TGTGCCAGCAGCCTTCGGGACAGAGGAAACTATGGCTACACCTTC. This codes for CASSLRDRGNYGYTF.

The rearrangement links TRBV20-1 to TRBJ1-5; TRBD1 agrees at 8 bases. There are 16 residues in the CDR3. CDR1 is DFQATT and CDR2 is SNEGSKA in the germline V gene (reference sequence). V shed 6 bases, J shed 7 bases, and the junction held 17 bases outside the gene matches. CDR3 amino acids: CSAVSGGAGQKQPQHF. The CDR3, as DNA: TGCAGTGCCGTATCAGGGGGCGCTGGTCAGAAGCAGCCCCAGCATTTT.

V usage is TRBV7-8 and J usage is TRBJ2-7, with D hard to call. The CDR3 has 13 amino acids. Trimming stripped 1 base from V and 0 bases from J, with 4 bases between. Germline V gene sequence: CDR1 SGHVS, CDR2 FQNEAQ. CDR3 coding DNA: TGTGCCAGCAGCTTAGGATTCTCCTACGAGCAGTACGTC. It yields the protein CASSLGFSYEQYV.

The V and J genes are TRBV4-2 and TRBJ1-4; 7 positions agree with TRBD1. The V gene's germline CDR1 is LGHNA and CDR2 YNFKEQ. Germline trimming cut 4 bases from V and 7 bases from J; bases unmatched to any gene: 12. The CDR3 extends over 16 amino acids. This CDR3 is CASSRITGTVSEKLFF. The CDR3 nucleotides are TGTGCCAGCAGCCGGATCACCGGGACAGTGAGTGAAAAACTGTTTTTT.

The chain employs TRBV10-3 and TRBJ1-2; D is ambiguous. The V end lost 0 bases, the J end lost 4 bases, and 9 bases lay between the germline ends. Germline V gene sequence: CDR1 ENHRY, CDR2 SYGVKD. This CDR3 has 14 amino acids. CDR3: CAISESERLYGYTF. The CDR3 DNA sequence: TGTGCCATCAGTGAGTCGGAACGGCTCTATGGCTACACCTTC.

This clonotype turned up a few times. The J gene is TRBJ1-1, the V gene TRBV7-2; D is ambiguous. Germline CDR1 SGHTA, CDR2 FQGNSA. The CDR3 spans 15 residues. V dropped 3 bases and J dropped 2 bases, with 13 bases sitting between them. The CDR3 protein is CASSLGPGFNTEAFF. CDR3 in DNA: TGTGCCAGCAGCTTGGGCCCGGGCTTCAACACTGAAGCTTTCTTT.

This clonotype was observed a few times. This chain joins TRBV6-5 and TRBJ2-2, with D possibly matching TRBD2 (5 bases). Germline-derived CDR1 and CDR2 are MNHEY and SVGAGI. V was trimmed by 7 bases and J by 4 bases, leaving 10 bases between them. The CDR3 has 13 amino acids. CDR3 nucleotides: TGTGCCAGCACCTTCGGGGTCACCGGGGAGCTGTTTTTT. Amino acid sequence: CASTFGVTGELFF.

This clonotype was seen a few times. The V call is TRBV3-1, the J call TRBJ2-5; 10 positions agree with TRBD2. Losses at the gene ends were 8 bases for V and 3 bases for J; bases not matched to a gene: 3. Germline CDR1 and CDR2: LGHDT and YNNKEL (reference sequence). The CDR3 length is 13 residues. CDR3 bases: TGTGCCAGCCGAACTAGCGGGGAAGAGACCCAGTACTTC. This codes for CASRTSGEETQYF.

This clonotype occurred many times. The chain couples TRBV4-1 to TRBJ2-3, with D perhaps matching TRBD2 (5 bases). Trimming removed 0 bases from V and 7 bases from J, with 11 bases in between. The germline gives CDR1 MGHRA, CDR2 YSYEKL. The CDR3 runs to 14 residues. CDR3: CASSQDPPGYTQYF. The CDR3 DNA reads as TGCGCCAGCAGCCAAGATCCCCCGGGGTATACGCAGTATTTT.

The DNA of the CDR3 is TGCAGTGCTAGAGAGGGGTCAACATTTAGCACAGATACGCAGTATTTT. This sequence encodes CSAREGSTFSTDTQYF. The chain recombines TRBV20-1 with TRBJ2-3; no clear D. Trimming cost V 0 bases and J 0 bases, with 13 bases left between them. CDR3 size: 16 residues. Looked up from germline, CDR1 is DFQATT and CDR2 is SNEGSKA (reference sequence).